This entry lists 9 T cell receptor beta chains sequenced from one sample in a study of T cells after yellow fever vaccination. MiXCR, applied by TCRdb to the 5' RACE reads, yields one record per CDR3 protein. The sample yields 500,000 to 650,000 distinct CDR3 sequences, about a sixth seen once. The sequenced sample was PBMCs, obtained around 5 days after the first yellow fever vaccination. These receptors originate from a man aged 18 to 35 who received the YFV17D yellow fever vaccine.

This clonotype was seen more than once but under ten times. The rearrangement links TRBV5-6 to TRBJ1-5; D is uncertain. This CDR3 has 12 residues. Per germline, CDR1 SGHDT and CDR2 YYEEEE. Trimming cost V 4 bases and J 5 bases, with 7 bases left between them. CDR3 residues: CASSLSHQPQHF. CDR3 in DNA: TGTGCCAGCAGCCTCTCCCATCAGCCCCAGCATTTT.

The J gene is TRBJ1-4, the V gene TRBV9; tentative D call: TRBD1 (6 bases). V dropped 7 bases and J dropped 4 bases, with 17 bases sitting between them. This CDR3 is 15 amino acids long. CDR1 SGDLS and CDR2 YYNGEE come from the germline V gene. The DNA for the CDR3 is TGTGCCAGCTCCCACAGGGATGGGCTTAATGAAAAACTGTTTTTT. It encodes CASSHRDGLNEKLFF.

The chain couples TRBV28 to TRBJ1-3; no clear D gene. The CDR3 has 14 amino acids. CDR1 is MDHEN, CDR2 SYDVKM, per germline. Trimming pared 6 bases from V and 2 bases from J, leaving 11 bases between. The chain's CDR3 is CASRITAPGNTIYF. The DNA of the CDR3 is TGTGCCAGCAGGATTACAGCCCCTGGAAACACCATATATTTT.

The genes are TRBV6-2 or TRBV6-3 and TRBJ2-2; a weak D match, TRBD2 (6 bases). Deletions cut 4 bases from V and 5 bases from J, with 11 bases between. Germline CDR1 is MNHEY and CDR2 is SVGEGT. This CDR3 is 14 amino acids long. The CDR3: CASSSRRETGELFF. DNA for the CDR3: TGTGCCAGCAGTTCACGTCGGGAGACCGGGGAGCTGTTTTTT.

This clonotype was observed a few times. The chain couples TRBV9 to TRBJ1-2, with D possibly TRBD1 on 6 matching bases. This CDR3 region has 15 residues. Germline lookup yields CDR1 SGDLS and CDR2 YYNGEE. V gave up 3 bases and J gave up 0 bases, with 12 bases separating them. CDR3: CASSDRDTANYGYTF. The CDR3 DNA reads as TGTGCCAGCAGCGACCGGGACACAGCTAACTATGGCTACACCTTC.

This clonotype was detected a few times. The chain employs TRBV15 and TRBJ2-7; D is unclear. The V and J ends lost 10 bases and 3 bases respectively, with 10 bases between them. CDR1 and CDR2 (germline): LNHNV, YYDKDF (reference sequence). This CDR3 contains 11 residues. The CDR3: CANAPGYEQYV. The CDR3 DNA reads as TGTGCCAACGCCCCGGGCTACGAGCAGTACGTC.

The chain recombines TRBV12-5 with TRBJ2-1; 13 nucleotides line up with TRBD2. Germline CDR1 LGHNT, CDR2 FRNRAP. This CDR3 is 17 amino acids long. This CDR3 reads CATCQGTSGGGYNEQFF. The CDR3, as DNA: TGTGCCACCTGCCAAGGAACTAGCGGGGGGGGGTACAATGAGCAGTTCTTC.

V gene TRBV7-2 combines with J gene TRBJ2-1; D is unresolved. Germline-derived CDR1 and CDR2 are SGHTA and FQGNSA. The CDR3 has 15 residues. V gave up 2 bases and J gave up 4 bases, with 12 bases separating them. CDR3 nucleotide sequence: TGTGCCAGCAGCTTAACGATACTACCGTACAATGAGCAGTTCTTC. This sequence encodes CASSLTILPYNEQFF.

The V and J genes are TRBV7-2 and TRBJ2-5, with TRBD2 identical over 12 bases. The CDR3 has 14 residues. Losses at the gene ends were 6 bases for V and 9 bases for J; bases not matched to a gene: 8. From germline, CDR1 is SGHTA and CDR2 FQGNSA. The CDR3 nucleotides read TGTGCCAGCAGTTGGACTAGCGGGGCGGTGGCCCAGTACTTC. The encoded protein is CASSWTSGAVAQYF.